The clone carrying this TCR beta chain was seen at least ten times. TCRdb called the 5' RACE reads again in MiXCR, with one record for every CDR3 protein. The sample includes about 32,000 distinct CDR3 sequences, 6.6% seen only once; the top ten take about 22%. The entry originates in a study of T cells after yellow fever vaccination. V was trimmed by 1 base and J by 5 bases, leaving 8 bases between them. Germline CDR1 reads DFQATT; CDR2 reads SNEGSKA (reference sequence). CDR3 length: 12 residues. Study-wide results and limits: FACS-sorted repertoires might harbor abundant contaminating clonotypes from the bulk population.

The receptor was isolated from a man aged 18 to 29 who received the YFV17D yellow fever vaccine. The chain recombines TRBV20-1 with TRBJ2-5, with D perhaps TRBD1 or TRBD2 (5 bases each). This specimen consisted of PBMCs, either bulk or a sorted T-cell subset (CD4+, CD8+, memory, or dextramer-sorted; not recorded which), obtained on the day of the first yellow fever vaccination. The CDR3 sequence is CSARAGAETQYF. The CDR3, as DNA: TGCAGTGCTAGAGCCGGGGCTGAGACCCAGTACTTC.